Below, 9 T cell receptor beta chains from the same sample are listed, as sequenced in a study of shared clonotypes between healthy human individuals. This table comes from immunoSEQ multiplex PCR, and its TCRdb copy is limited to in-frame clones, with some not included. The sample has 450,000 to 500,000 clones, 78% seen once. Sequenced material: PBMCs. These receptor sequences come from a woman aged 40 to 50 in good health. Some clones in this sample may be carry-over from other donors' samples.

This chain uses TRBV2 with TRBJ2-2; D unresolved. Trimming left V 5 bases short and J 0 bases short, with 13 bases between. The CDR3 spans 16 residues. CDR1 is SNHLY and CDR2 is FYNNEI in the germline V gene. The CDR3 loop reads CASSSRAPANTGELFF. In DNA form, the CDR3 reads TGTGCCAGCAGTTCACGGGCCCCCGCGAACACCGGGGAGCTGTTTTTT.

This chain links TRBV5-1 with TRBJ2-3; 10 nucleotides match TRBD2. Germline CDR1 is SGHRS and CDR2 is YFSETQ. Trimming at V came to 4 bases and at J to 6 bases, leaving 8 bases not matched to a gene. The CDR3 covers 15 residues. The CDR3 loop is CASSPPAGGTDTQYF. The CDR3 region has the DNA TGCGCCAGCAGCCCCCCAGCGGGAGGGACGGATACGCAGTATTTT.

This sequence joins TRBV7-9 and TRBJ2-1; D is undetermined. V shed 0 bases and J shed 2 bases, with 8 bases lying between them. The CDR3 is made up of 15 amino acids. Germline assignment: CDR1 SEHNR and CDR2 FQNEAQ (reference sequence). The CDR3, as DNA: TGTGCCAGCAGCTTAGCGGAGAACCCCTACAATGAGCAGTTCTTC. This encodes CASSLAENPYNEQFF.

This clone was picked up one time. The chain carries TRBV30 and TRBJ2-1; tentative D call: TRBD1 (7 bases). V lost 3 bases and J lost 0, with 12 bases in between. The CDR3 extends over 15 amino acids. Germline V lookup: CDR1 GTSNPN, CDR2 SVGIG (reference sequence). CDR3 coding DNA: TGTGCCTGGAGCAGGGGGACTCGCTCCTACAATGAGCAGTTCTTC. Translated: CAWSRGTRSYNEQFF.

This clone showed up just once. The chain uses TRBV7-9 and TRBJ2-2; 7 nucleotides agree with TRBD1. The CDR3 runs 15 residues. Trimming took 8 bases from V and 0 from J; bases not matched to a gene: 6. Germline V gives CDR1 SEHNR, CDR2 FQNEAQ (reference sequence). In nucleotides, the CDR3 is TGTGCCAGCCTAAGGGGGCCCTCGAACACCGGGGAGCTGTTTTTT. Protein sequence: CASLRGPSNTGELFF. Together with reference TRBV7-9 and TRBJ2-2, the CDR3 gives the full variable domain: DTGVSQNPRHKITKRGQNVTFRCDPISEHNRLYWYRQTLGQGPEFLTYFQNEAQLEKSRLLSDRFSAERPKGSFSTLEIQRTEQGDSAMYLCASLRGPSNTGELFFGEGSRLTVL.

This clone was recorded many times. The DNA for the CDR3 is TGTGCCAGCTCATTCGGACTAGCGGGAGATATCGGGGAGCTGTTTTTT. This sequence encodes CASSFGLAGDIGELFF. The rearrangement joins TRBV18 to TRBJ2-2, with 13 bases identical to TRBD2. The germline V gene has CDR1 KGHSH and CDR2 LQKENI. V was clipped by 5 bases and J by 7 bases; unmatched bases: 7. The CDR3 loop spans 16 amino acids. The full variable domain, completed using reference TRBV18 and TRBJ2-2, is NAGVMQNPRHLVRRRGQEARLRCSPMKGHSHVYWYRQLPEEGLKFMVYLQKENIIDESGMPKERFSAEFPKEGPSILRIQQVVRGDSAAYFCASSFGLAGDIGELFFGEGSRLTVL.

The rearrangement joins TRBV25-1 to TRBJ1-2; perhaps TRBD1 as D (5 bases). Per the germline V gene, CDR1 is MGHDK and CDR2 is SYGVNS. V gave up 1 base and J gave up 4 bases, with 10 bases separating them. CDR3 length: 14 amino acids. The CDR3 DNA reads TGTGCCAGCAGTGAATCCCAGGGTTTCTATGGCTACACCTTC. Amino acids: CASSESQGFYGYTF.

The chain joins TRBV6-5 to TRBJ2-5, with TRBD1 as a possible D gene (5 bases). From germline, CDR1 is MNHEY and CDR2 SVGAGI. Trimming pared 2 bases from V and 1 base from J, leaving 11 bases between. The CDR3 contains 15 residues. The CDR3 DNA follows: TGTGCCAGCAGTTACGGGCAGGGTACCCAAGAGACCCAGTACTTC. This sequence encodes CASSYGQGTQETQYF.

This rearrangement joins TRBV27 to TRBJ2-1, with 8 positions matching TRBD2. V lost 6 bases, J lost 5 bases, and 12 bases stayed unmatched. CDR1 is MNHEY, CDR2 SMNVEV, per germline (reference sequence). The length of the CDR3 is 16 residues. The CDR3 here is CASRPRAGEGDNEQFF. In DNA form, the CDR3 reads TGTGCCAGCAGACCACGAGCGGGAGAGGGGGACAATGAGCAGTTCTTC.